The T cell receptor beta chain under discussion was sequenced for a study of shared clonotypes between healthy human individuals. Across the whole study: A donor's plate count was three for CD4 naive and three for CD4 memory; CD8 naive had two and CD8 memory one.

In regard to this clone: What it binds is not known.

General observations from the study: When compared with the clonotypes that were shared by all four sorted-subset donors, the non-shared clonotypes turned out to have lower generation probabilities. Estimated richness values were generally larger in naive subsets than in memory subsets.

Genomic DNA per cell subset filled all wells of several immunoSEQ plates. The method was immunoSEQ multiplex PCR; TCRdb's version includes in-frame clones alone and lacks a portion of them. The sample records around 1.1 million clones, approximately 75% being singletons. With 8 bases removed from V and 2 bases from J, the gap between germline ends came to 13 bases. The V gene's germline CDR1 is SGHRS and CDR2 YFSETQ. There are 14 residues in the CDR3. The sample taken for sequencing was memory CD4+ T cells from PBMCs. Subset in this sample: CD45RA-negative fraction. V usage is TRBV5-1 and J usage is TRBJ2-2, with a tentative D call TRBD1 (6 bases). This TCR derives from a man between 18 and 29 years old in good health. Some clones in this sample may be carry-over from other donors' samples. The CDR3, as DNA: TGCGCCAGTGAGGTGGGACACAACACCGGGGAGCTGTTTTTT. Residues: CASEVGHNTGELFF.